This T cell receptor beta chain derives from a study of T cell responses to AZD1222 COVID-19 vaccine. V was pared by 0 bases and J by 3 bases, with 15 bases between. CDR3 length: 16 amino acids. Germline-derived CDR1 and CDR2 are SGHRS and YFSETQ. Clones were read by immunoSEQ multiplex PCR, and TCRdb kept only the in-frame ones, dropping some. Of more than 85,000 clones in the sample, over 90% are singletons; the top ten hold 2.9%. Specimen: peripheral blood, collected 28 days after the second AZD1222 dose. The source of this sequence is an adult who received the AZD1222 COVID-19 vaccine. The chain combines TRBV5-1 with TRBJ1-2, with no clear D. The CDR3 bases are TGCGCCAGCAGCTTGGGATGGCCCTCGCAGGACTATGGCTACACCTTC. Protein sequence: CASSLGWPSQDYGYTF.